This paragraph covers one TCR beta chain sequence. As yet, its antigen is unknown. This specimen belongs to a study of Graves' ophthalmopathy and Graves' hyperthyroidism. Study-wide background: Researchers obtained peripheral blood at initial diagnosis, before any treatment had begun. Study results and caveats: In blood appeared most of the expanded thyroid clonotypes whose frequency exceeded 0.001.

Beta-chain TCR CDR3 regions were amplified from RNA transcripts. First-round RT-PCR relied on HTBI primers, and a second-round multiplex PCR came next. Using its own MiXCR run on the multiplex PCR reads, TCRdb lists one record per CDR3 protein. The repertoire holds around 670,000 distinct CDR3 sequences, with roughly 41% as singletons. Researchers turned away patients with other autoimmune diseases, uncontrolled infections, pregnancy or lactation. This clonotype originated in an adult man with Graves' ophthalmopathy. What was sequenced was peripheral blood.

In nucleotides, the CDR3 is TGTGCCATCAGTGAGGCTAGCGGGTTTTTAGAGACCCAGTACTTC. Translating gives CAISEASGFLETQYF. The rearrangement links TRBV10-3 to TRBJ2-5; TRBD2 agrees at 8 bases. The CDR3 has 15 amino acids. V dropped 2 bases and J dropped 4; count of bases not matched to a gene: 6. Germline V gives CDR1 ENHRY, CDR2 SYGVKD.